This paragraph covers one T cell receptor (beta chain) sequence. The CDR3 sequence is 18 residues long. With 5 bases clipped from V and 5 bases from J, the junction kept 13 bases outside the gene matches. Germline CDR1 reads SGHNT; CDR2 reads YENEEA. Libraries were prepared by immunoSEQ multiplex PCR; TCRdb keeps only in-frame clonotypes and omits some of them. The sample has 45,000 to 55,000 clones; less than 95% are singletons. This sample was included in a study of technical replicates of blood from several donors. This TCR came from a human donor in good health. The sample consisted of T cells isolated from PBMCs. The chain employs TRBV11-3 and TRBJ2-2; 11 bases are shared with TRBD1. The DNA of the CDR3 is TGTGCCAGCAGCATTAGGAGGGGGACAGGGGGAAGAACCGGGGAGCTGTTTTTT. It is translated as CASSIRRGTGGRTGELFF.